Here is one T cell receptor beta chain with its context. This clonotype was detected ten times or more. The specificity of this receptor is unknown. No qualities accompany the bases; no much larger clone lies one base away. These data belong to a study of T-cell reconstitution after alpha-beta-depleted transplantation in children (TCRdb year 2016). Describing the broader study: The study quantitatively tracked T-cell immune reconstitution after TCRalphabeta/CD19-depleted allogeneic hematopoietic cell transplantation in children using TCR repertoire profiling.

Measured from the cysteine to the phenylalanine, the CDR3 is 13 residues long. CDR3 DNA only is kept here, 39 bases in frame from base 1. Between the V and J ends, shortened by 1 base and 7 bases respectively, the junction contains 10 bases. In the germline V gene, CDR1 corresponds to SGHVS and CDR2 to FQNEAQ. Receptor amplification or capture employed PCR. Instrument used: Illumina HiSeq 2500. Molecular barcoding was employed in the preparation of TCR libraries, with unique molecular identifiers being used to normalize TCRbeta repertoire quantification. TCRdb passed the public sequencing reads through fastp at Q25 and MiXCR, retaining productive beta sequences. Each entry is one CDR3 protein sequence, shown with its most common DNA and genes. This sample comprises fewer than 130,000 distinct CDR3 sequences, approximately 10% of them detected only once. The ten largest clones take up approximately 8% of the sample.

The rearrangement combines TRBV7-8 with TRBJ1-1, with no reliable assignment of the D segment. Specimen: PBMCs from the stem cell graft donor, collected from the stem cell graft. This receptor was taken from a human donor who donated a stem cell graft to a child with acute lymphoblastic leukemia. Here is the DNA: TGTGCCAGCAGCTTAGATGGGAGCATTGAAGCTTTCTTT. It codes for CASSLDGSIEAFF.